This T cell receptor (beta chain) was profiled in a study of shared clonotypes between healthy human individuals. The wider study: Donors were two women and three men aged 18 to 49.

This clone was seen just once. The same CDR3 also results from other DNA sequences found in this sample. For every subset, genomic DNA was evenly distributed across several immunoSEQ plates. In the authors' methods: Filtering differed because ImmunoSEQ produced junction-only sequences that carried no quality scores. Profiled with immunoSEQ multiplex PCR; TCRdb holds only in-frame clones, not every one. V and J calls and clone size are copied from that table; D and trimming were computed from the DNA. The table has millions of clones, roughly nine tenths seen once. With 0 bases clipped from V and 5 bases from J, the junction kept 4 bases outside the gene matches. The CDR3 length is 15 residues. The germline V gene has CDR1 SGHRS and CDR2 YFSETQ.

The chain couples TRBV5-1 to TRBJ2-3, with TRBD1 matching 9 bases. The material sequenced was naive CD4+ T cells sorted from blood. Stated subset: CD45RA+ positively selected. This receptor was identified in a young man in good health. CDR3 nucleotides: TGCGCCAGCAGCTTGGCGGGACAGGGAGGAGATACGCAGTATTTT. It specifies CASSLAGQGGDTQYF.